This section outlines one T cell receptor beta chain sequence together with its context. The antigen remains undetermined. The PCR had 60 Vbeta and 13 Jbeta primers. Profiled with immunoSEQ multiplex PCR; TCRdb holds only in-frame clones, not every one. The listing records 150,000 to 200,000 clones. The CDR3 consists of 14 residues. CDR1 and CDR2 (germline): SQVTM, ANQGSEA. V shed 6 bases and J 1 base; nucleotides not matched to a gene: 7. The data were obtained in a study of cytomegalovirus exposure and HLA in healthy donors. On the study more broadly: Among the 398 genotyped donors, 65% to 85% were placed in the Caucasian-associated ancestry cluster. Study results and limitations: What TCR beta sequences reportedly achieved was accurate prediction of HLA-A and HLA-B alleles in most subjects.

Among the donors, all were healthy bone marrow donors. Sequenced sample: PBMCs. The V call is TRBV29-1, the J call TRBJ1-1; TRBD1 matches 8 bases. This TCR derives from a woman younger than 30 in good health and CMV-seropositive. CDR3 DNA: TGCAGCGTGCAGACAGGGGCGGGGAACACTGAAGCTTTCTTT. Translating it yields CSVQTGAGNTEAFF.